Below, 6 T cell receptor beta chains from the same sample are listed, as sequenced in a study of cytomegalovirus exposure and HLA in healthy donors. In the PCR, 60 Vbeta and 13 Jbeta primers were used. The method was immunoSEQ multiplex PCR; TCRdb's version includes in-frame clones alone and lacks a portion of them. This sample carries over 100,000 clones, 60% to 85% of them seen once, and the ten largest clones take roughly 2.6%. What was sequenced was PBMCs. Receptors originate from a female donor in good health and CMV-seronegative.

The chain carries TRBV30 and TRBJ1-3; D gene unclear. Germline V gene sequence: CDR1 GTSNPN, CDR2 SVGIG (reference sequence). Trimming shortened V by 7 bases and J by 1 base, and 11 bases separated the two germline ends. The CDR3 loop spans 13 amino acids. The CDR3 region has the DNA TGTGCCTCCCCCGGGGAGTCTGGAAACACCATATATTTT. Translated: CASPGESGNTIYF. Drawing the rest from reference TRBV30 and TRBJ1-3, the complete variable domain is SQTIHQWPATLVQPVGSPLSLECTVEGTSNPNLYWYRQAAGRGLQLLFYSVGIGQISSEVPQNLSASRPQDRQFILSSKKLLLSDSGFYLCASPGESGNTIYFGEGSWLTVV.

The chain employs TRBV9 and TRBJ2-1, with D perhaps TRBD2 (6 bases). V lost 0 bases and J 8 bases, leaving 21 bases between the germline ends. Germline loops: CDR1 SGDLS, CDR2 YYNGEE. The CDR3 runs 17 residues. The CDR3 reads CASSVATPSSGVDEQFF. As DNA, the CDR3 is TGTGCCAGCAGCGTAGCTACTCCTAGCTCGGGAGTGGATGAGCAGTTCTTC.

The rearrangement links TRBV13 to TRBJ2-7, with 7 bases lining up with TRBD1. The length of the CDR3 is 16 residues. Looked up from germline, CDR1 is PRHDT and CDR2 is FYEKMQ (reference sequence). V shed 5 bases, J shed 1 base, and the junction held 11 bases outside the gene matches. The CDR3 loop is CASSPNRGRPSYEQYF. The DNA of the CDR3 is TGTGCCAGCAGCCCAAACAGGGGACGCCCTTCCTACGAGCAGTACTTC.

V gene TRBV28 combines with J gene TRBJ1-3; no clear D. CDR1 MDHEN and CDR2 SYDVKM come from the germline V gene. This CDR3 region has 14 residues. The V end lost 3 bases, the J end lost 0 bases, and 6 bases lay between the germline ends. The CDR3 is CASSFRDSGNTIYF. In DNA, the CDR3 is TGTGCCAGCAGTTTCCGGGACTCTGGAAACACCATATATTTT.

The rearrangement uses TRBV6-7 and TRBJ2-7; 9 bases match TRBD1. TRBV6-7 is recorded as an ORF, its role being uncertain. The J segment lost 1 base and the V segment lost 5 bases, leaving 9 bases of the junction unmatched. CDR3 length: 16 residues. In DNA, the CDR3 is TGTGCCAGCAGTCTTACCACAGGGGGCGAATCCTACGAGCAGTACTTC. This codes for CASSLTTGGESYEQYF.

This chain links TRBV19 with TRBJ2-3; 10 bases are shared with TRBD2. Germline V gene sequence: CDR1 LNHDA, CDR2 SQIVND (reference sequence). The CDR3 runs 17 residues. Trimming removed 4 bases from V and 0 bases from J; junction bases left unmatched: 7. This CDR3 is CASSKVAGGLSTDTQYF. The CDR3 nucleotides are TGTGCCAGTAGTAAGGTAGCGGGGGGCCTTAGCACAGATACGCAGTATTTT.